This T cell receptor (beta chain) was recorded in a study of human T cells and chemical hapten exposure. This clonotype showed up just a few times. The target antigen is unknown. Time point denoted: pre-sensitization, week 0. Treatment given: therapeutic diphenylcyclopropenone sensitization with weekly scalp DPC. Ahead of each patch test application, blood was drawn. Study observations and caveats: Donors, who had alopecia, may show an immune response that differs from healthy people's. Those TCRs sitting above 1 in 1000 frequency stayed the same with DPC sensitization.

With 7 bases clipped from V and 3 bases from J, the junction kept 8 bases outside the gene matches. Germline CDR1 SQVTM, CDR2 ANQGSEA. CDR3 length: 13 amino acids. TCRdb itself ran the RACE reads through MiXCR, one entry per CDR3 protein. Here the sample spans roughly 110,000 distinct CDR3 sequences, 9% to 15% being singletons. This chain links TRBV29-1 with TRBJ1-1; TRBD1 matches 7 bases. This material consisted of whole blood, taken in connection with sensitization to the hapten diphenylcyclopropenone (DPC). This TCR was recovered from a woman aged 45-65 years with alopecia areata. Some clones in this sample may be carry-over from other donors' samples. The CDR3 nucleotides are TGCAGCGGGACAGGTCAGGTAGACACTGAAGCTTTCTTT. This sequence encodes CSGTGQVDTEAFF.